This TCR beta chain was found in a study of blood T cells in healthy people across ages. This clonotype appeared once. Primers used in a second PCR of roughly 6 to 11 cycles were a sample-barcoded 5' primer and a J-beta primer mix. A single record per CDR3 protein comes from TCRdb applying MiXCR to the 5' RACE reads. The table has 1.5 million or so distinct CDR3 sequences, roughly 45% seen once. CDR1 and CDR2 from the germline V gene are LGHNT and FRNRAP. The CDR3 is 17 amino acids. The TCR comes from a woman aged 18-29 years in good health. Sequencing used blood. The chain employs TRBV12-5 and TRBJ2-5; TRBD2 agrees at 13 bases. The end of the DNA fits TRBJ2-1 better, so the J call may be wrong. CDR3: CASGSGTSGTNQETQFF. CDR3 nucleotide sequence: TGTGCTAGTGGCTCCGGGACTAGCGGGACCAACCAAGAGACCCAGTTCTTC.